The 23 T cell receptor beta chains given below trace back to one sample, sequenced in a study of ipilimumab plus nivolumab after autologous stem cell transplantation listed by TCRdb under 2021. The receptor library was made with the immunoSEQ multiplex PCR assay. Held by TCRdb, this immuneACCESS table contains in-frame sequences only and omits some clones. Under half of the omission traces to an unresolved V gene where checked; the cause of the rest is unknown. The sample has some 22,000 clones on record, over 65% of them singletons. The ten largest account for roughly 20% of the sample. Sample: PBMCs, taken in a trial of ipilimumab plus nivolumab as post-transplant consolidation. The receptors originated from a male donor with diffuse large B-cell lymphoma.

This clone appeared once. The chain uses TRBV6-1 and TRBJ1-4, with unresolved D. From germline, CDR1 is MNHNS and CDR2 SASEGT. The CDR3 length is 14 residues. The ends were cut back, 2 bases at V and 5 bases at J, with 9 bases in the middle. Written as DNA, the CDR3 is TGTGCCAGCAGTGAAATCGCGAAAAATGAAAAACTGTTTTTT. It yields the protein CASSEIAKNEKLFF.

The chain links TRBV7-3 to TRBJ2-7, with 7 positions matching TRBD1. The V and J ends lost 3 bases and 7 bases, in that order; junction bases with no gene match: 6. This CDR3 comprises 13 residues. Looked up from germline, CDR1 is SGHTA and CDR2 is FQGTGA. The CDR3 DNA is TGTGCCAGCAGCTTCACAACACAGGGGGAGCAGTACTTC. It yields the protein CASSFTTQGEQYF.

The CDR3 sequence is CASSQDGGIGNQPQHF. Here the CDR3 DNA reads TGCGCCAGCAGCCAAGACGGGGGGATTGGGAATCAGCCCCAGCATTTT. The chain uses TRBV4-1 and TRBJ1-5; D may be TRBD1 (5 bases). Germline values: CDR1 MGHRA, CDR2 YSYEKL. V lost 0 bases to trimming and J lost 4 bases, with 13 bases between them. CDR3 size: 16 residues.

This clone was picked up one time. The V gene is TRBV6-5, the J gene TRBJ2-1; possibly TRBD1 or TRBD2 for D (5 bases each). V was trimmed by 6 bases and J by 4 bases, leaving 16 bases between them. The V gene's germline CDR1 is MNHEY and CDR2 SVGAGI. This CDR3 has 15 residues. CDR3 protein: CASRSVGELYNEQFF. The CDR3 coding sequence is TGTGCCAGCAGGTCAGTGGGGGAGCTATACAATGAGCAGTTCTTC.

V usage is TRBV28 and J usage is TRBJ1-2; weak D call: TRBD1 (6 bases). The V gene's germline CDR1 is MDHEN and CDR2 SYDVKM. The CDR3 loop spans 14 amino acids. Trimming took 6 bases from V and 3 from J, leaving 14 bases between them. The CDR3 DNA follows: TGTGCCAGCAGCGGGGGCCAGGGATACTATGGCTACACCTTC. Translated, it gives CASSGGQGYYGYTF.

This clone has ten or more counts. The V call is TRBV30, the J call TRBJ2-3; 7 nucleotides align to TRBD2. Germline lookup yields CDR1 GTSNPN and CDR2 SVGIG (reference sequence). With 0 bases clipped from V and 4 bases from J, the junction kept 7 bases outside the gene matches. The CDR3 has 15 residues. The CDR3 here is CAWSVGAGSADTQYF. The CDR3 DNA reads as TGTGCCTGGAGTGTCGGAGCGGGGAGCGCAGATACGCAGTATTTT. The entire variable domain, with the rest obtained from reference TRBV30 and TRBJ2-3, is as follows: SQTIHQWPATLVQPVGSPLSLECTVEGTSNPNLYWYRQAAGRGLQLLFYSVGIGQISSEVPQNLSASRPQDRQFILSSKKLLLSDSGFYLCAWSVGAGSADTQYFGPGTRLTVL.

The chain links TRBV19 to TRBJ2-3; unclear D gene. The CDR3 has 14 amino acids. V lost 5 bases to trimming and J lost 0 bases, with 9 bases between them. The germline CDR1 and CDR2 sequences are LNHDA and SQIVND (reference sequence). CDR3 protein: CASSSGSSTDTQYF. The CDR3 nucleotides read TGTGCCAGTAGTTCAGGTTCGAGCACAGATACGCAGTATTTT.

This chain links TRBV28 with TRBJ1-5; 7 nucleotides agree with TRBD1. The ends lost 6 bases at V and 6 bases at J; junction bases unmatched: 14. CDR3 size: 16 residues. The germline gives CDR1 MDHEN, CDR2 SYDVKM. The CDR3 sequence is CASRTITQGVIQPQHF. CDR3 DNA: TGTGCCAGCAGGACGATTACTCAGGGGGTGATTCAGCCCCAGCATTTT. Based on the CDR3 plus reference TRBV28 and TRBJ1-5, the full variable domain is DVKVTQSSRYLVKRTGEKVFLECVQDMDHENMFWYRQDPGLGLRLIYFSYDVKMKEKGDIPEGYSVSREKKERFSLILESASTNQTSMYLCASRTITQGVIQPQHFGDGTRLSIL.

The CDR3 sequence is CASRILTSGGNTDTQYF. The CDR3 bases are TGCGCCAGCAGAATCCTTACTAGCGGGGGGAACACAGATACGCAGTATTTT. J is TRBJ2-3 and V is TRBV5-1; 12 bases are shared with TRBD2. Per the germline V gene, CDR1 is SGHRS and CDR2 is YFSETQ. Trimming removed 5 bases from V and 2 bases from J; junction bases left unmatched: 9. The CDR3 length is 17 residues.

The chain combines TRBV7-8 with TRBJ2-3, with D possibly TRBD1 on 6 matching bases. The germline gives CDR1 SGHVS, CDR2 FQNEAQ. This CDR3 region has 18 residues. Trimming took 3 bases from V and 1 from J, leaving 20 bases between them. The CDR3 here is CASSLGVYRGSGTDTQYF. The CDR3 nucleotides are TGTGCCAGCAGCTTGGGAGTTTATAGGGGGTCGGGCACAGATACGCAGTATTTT. Full variable domain (remainder filled in from reference TRBV7-8 and TRBJ2-3): GAGVSQSPRYKVAKRGQDVALRCDPISGHVSLFWYQQALGQGPEFLTYFQNEAQLDKSGLPSDRFFAERPEGSVSTLKIQRTQQEDSAVYLCASSLGVYRGSGTDTQYFGPGTRLTVL.

The chain carries TRBV5-4 and TRBJ2-2; the D is unclear. Per the germline V gene, CDR1 is SGHNT and CDR2 is YYREEE (reference sequence). The germline V and J ends were trimmed by 0 bases and 1 base, with 7 bases remaining between them. The length of the CDR3 is 15 residues. This CDR3 is CASSLAIRNTGELFF. DNA for the CDR3: TGTGCCAGCAGCTTGGCCATCAGGAACACCGGGGAGCTGTTTTTT. Together with reference TRBV5-4 and TRBJ2-2, the CDR3 gives the full variable domain: ETGVTQSPTHLIKTRGQQVTLRCSSQSGHNTVSWYQQALGQGPQFIFQYYREEENGRGNFPPRFSGLQFPNYSSELNVNALELDDSALYLCASSLAIRNTGELFFGEGSRLTVL.

This rearrangement joins TRBV5-6 to TRBJ2-1; 9 bases align to TRBD2. This CDR3 comprises 16 residues. The ends lost 3 bases at V and 6 bases at J; junction bases unmatched: 10. CDR1 is SGHDT and CDR2 is YYEEEE in the germline V gene. CDR3 sequence (DNA): TGTGCCAGCAGCTCGTATAGCGGGGGACCCTCCAATGAGCAGTTCTTC. Translating it yields CASSSYSGGPSNEQFF.

The chain employs TRBV5-4 and TRBJ2-1; D gene ambiguous. With 2 bases removed from V and 9 bases from J, the gap between germline ends came to 12 bases. The CDR3 length is 13 residues. Germline CDR1 SGHNT, CDR2 YYREEE (reference sequence). The DNA for the CDR3 is TGTGCCAGCAGCTTCTTACCGAGCGCTGAGCAGTTCTTC. Protein sequence: CASSFLPSAEQFF.

The V gene is TRBV4-3, the J gene TRBJ2-3; 9 nucleotides line up with TRBD2. Germline values: CDR1 LGHNA, CDR2 YSLEER. This CDR3 has 16 amino acids. Losses at the gene ends were 4 bases for V and 5 bases for J; bases not matched to a gene: 10. For the CDR3, the DNA is TGCGCCAGCAGCCTAGGTGCGGGGGGGGCTAGAGATACGCAGTATTTT. This sequence encodes CASSLGAGGARDTQYF.

V is TRBV19 and J is TRBJ2-3; a possible D gene is TRBD2 (5 bases). The CDR3 is 16 residues long. The V gene's germline CDR1 is LNHDA and CDR2 SQIVND (reference sequence). The V and J ends lost 9 bases and 2 bases respectively, with 21 bases between them. CDR3 region: CASTRGRHFFTDTQYF. The CDR3 nucleotides read TGTGCCAGCACACGGGGTCGACACTTCTTCACAGATACGCAGTATTTT.

The gene calls are TRBV5-1 and TRBJ2-4; D gene uncertain. V lost 4 bases and J 0 bases, leaving 11 bases between the germline ends. Germline V lookup: CDR1 SGHRS, CDR2 YFSETQ. CDR3 length: 15 residues. DNA for the CDR3: TGCGCCAGCAGCACAGAAGACACAGCCAAAAACATTCAGTACTTC. It yields the protein CASSTEDTAKNIQYF.

This clone came up a few times. The CDR3 loop reads CASSPGQGYDSPLHF. In DNA form, the CDR3 reads TGTGCCAGCTCACCGGGACAGGGGTATGATTCACCCCTCCACTTT. The gene calls are TRBV18 and TRBJ1-6; TRBD1 matches at 10 bases. The length of the CDR3 is 15 residues. Germline V gene data show CDR1 as KGHSH and CDR2 as LQKENI. Trimming removed 3 bases from V and 8 bases from J; junction bases left unmatched: 4.

The chain links TRBV5-1 to TRBJ2-5; TRBD2 is a possible D gene (5 bases). Germline V gene lookup returns CDR1 SGHRS and CDR2 YFSETQ. The CDR3 is 13 amino acids. V lost 0 bases, J lost 2 bases, and 5 bases lay in between. For the CDR3, the DNA is TGCGCCAGCAGCTTGGGGACTCAAGAGACCCAGTACTTC. Its translation: CASSLGTQETQYF.

CDR3 sequence: CAIGTSEEKLFF. CDR3 DNA: TGTGCCATCGGGACCTCAGAAGAAAAACTGTTTTTT. This sequence joins TRBV10-3 and TRBJ1-4, with D perhaps TRBD1 (5 bases). The V end was cut by 8 bases, the J end by 8 bases, with 12 bases between. CDR1 is ENHRY, CDR2 SYGVKD, per germline. The CDR3 sequence is 12 residues long.

This rearrangement joins TRBV18 to TRBJ2-3, with no clear D. CDR3 length: 14 residues. The germline V and J ends were trimmed by 5 bases and 3 bases, with 12 bases remaining between them. The germline gives CDR1 KGHSH, CDR2 LQKENI. The CDR3 region has the DNA TGTGCCAGCTCATCCTTGGACGGAACAGATACGCAGTATTTT. Translated: CASSSLDGTDTQYF.

On this clone: One junction end does not reproduce the germline sequence, and a read error may be involved. The rearrangement uses TRBV10-3 and TRBJ1-5; D not certain. CDR1 and CDR2 (germline): ENHRY, SYGVKD. The CDR3 is made up of 14 amino acids. CDR3 residues: CAISESVGPQTQHF. The CDR3 coding sequence is TGTGCCATCAGTGAGTCGGTGGGTCCTCAGACCCAGCATTTT.

This sequence joins TRBV5-1 and TRBJ2-6; maybe TRBD2 (5 bases). The V end lost 2 bases, the J end lost 2 bases, and 8 bases lay between the germline ends. The CDR3 totals 15 residues. CDR1 and CDR2 (germline): SGHRS, YFSETQ. CDR3 amino acids: CASSLPGAGANVLTF. CDR3 in DNA: TGCGCCAGCAGCTTACCCGGGGCTGGGGCCAACGTCCTGACTTTC.

This chain connects TRBV5-4 to TRBJ1-1; D not certain. CDR3 length: 13 amino acids. Germline loops: CDR1 SGHNT, CDR2 YYREEE (reference sequence). Deletions cut 0 bases from V and 3 bases from J, with 6 bases between. The CDR3 DNA follows: TGTGCCAGCAGCTTGGCAGGTTACACTGAAGCTTTCTTT. This translates into CASSLAGYTEAFF.